The 16 T cell receptor beta chains presented below share a single source sample, sequenced in a study of shared clonotypes between healthy human individuals. Profiled with immunoSEQ multiplex PCR; TCRdb holds only in-frame clones, not every one. Here the sample spans approximately 500,000 clones, 90% to 97% being singletons. Sequenced material: naive CD4+ T cells sorted from blood. Subset: CD45RA+ positively selected. The receptors were gathered from a woman younger than 45 in good health.

As to this clone: The junction differs from germline at one of its ends, possibly a read error. The chain recombines TRBV7-8 with TRBJ2-7, with TRBD1 matching over 8 bases. Germline CDR1 is SGHVS and CDR2 is FQNEAQ. The CDR3 loop spans 14 amino acids. This CDR3 reads CTSSPRTGSHEQYF. The CDR3 DNA follows: TGTACCAGCAGCCCCCGGACAGGGTCCCACGAGCAGTACTTC. The whole variable domain, filled in from reference TRBV7-8 and TRBJ2-7, reads GAGVSQSPRYKVAKRGQDVALRCDPISGHVSLFWYQQALGQGPEFLTYFQNEAQLDKSGLPSDRFFAERPEGSVSTLKIQRTQQEDSAVYLCTSSPRTGSHEQYFGPGTRLTVT.

Regarding this clone: The germline gene is not matched at one end of the junction; a read error may be the cause. The CDR3 nucleotides are TGTGCCAGCAGCTTATATCGCCGTGAGCAGTACTTC. Translated: CASSLYRREQYF. V usage is TRBV28 and J usage is TRBJ2-7; D gene uncertain. The CDR3 has 12 residues. Germline CDR1 reads MDHEN; CDR2 reads SYDVKM.

This clone was detected a few times. The J gene is TRBJ2-7, the V gene TRBV6-1, with D possibly matching TRBD1 (6 bases). The V end was cut by 7 bases, the J end by 1 base, with 8 bases between. This CDR3 spans 12 amino acids. Germline V CDR1 and CDR2: MNHNS, SASEGT. CDR3 bases: TGTGCCAGCATTGGACAGTCCTACGAGCAGTACTTC. Translated: CASIGQSYEQYF.

About this clone itself: The sample holds other DNA sequences that translate to the same CDR3. The chain uses TRBV18 and TRBJ2-7, with 9 bases identical to TRBD2. The germline V gene encodes CDR1 KGHSH and CDR2 LQKENI. This CDR3 comprises 14 residues. V was pared by 3 bases and J by 2 bases, with 2 bases of the junction left unmatched. The CDR3 DNA reads TGTGCCAGCTCACCGCCTAGCGGGACCTACGAGCAGTACTTC. As protein: CASSPPSGTYEQYF.

This clone was detected once. The genes are TRBV6-5 and TRBJ1-4; 8 bases line up with TRBD1. This CDR3 comprises 13 residues. The V and J ends lost 5 bases and 8 bases, in that order; junction bases with no gene match: 4. Germline CDR1 MNHEY, CDR2 SVGAGI. The CDR3 sequence is CASSARDREKLFF. As DNA, the CDR3 is TGTGCCAGCAGTGCCCGGGACAGGGAAAAACTGTTTTTT.

The chain has TRBV30 and TRBJ1-2; 8 bases align to TRBD1. Trimming at V came to 2 bases and at J to 7 bases, leaving 9 bases not matched to a gene. From germline, CDR1 is GTSNPN and CDR2 SVGIG (reference sequence). The CDR3 length is 14 residues. The CDR3 reads CAWSKAGGDPGYTF. The CDR3 DNA follows: TGTGCCTGGAGTAAGGCAGGGGGCGATCCTGGCTACACCTTC.

The gene calls are TRBV19 and TRBJ2-2; D is ambiguous. This CDR3 has 14 amino acids. The V end was cut by 7 bases, the J end by 0 bases, with 9 bases between. Germline assignment: CDR1 LNHDA and CDR2 SQIVND (reference sequence). This chain's CDR3 is CASKTGTNTGELFF. In DNA, the CDR3 is TGTGCCAGTAAGACTGGGACGAACACCGGGGAGCTGTTTTTT.

The gene calls are TRBV30 and TRBJ1-1, with 7 bases aligning to TRBD1. Germline CDR1 is GTSNPN and CDR2 is SVGIG (reference sequence). Trimming at V came to 5 bases and at J to 6 bases, leaving 0 bases not matched to a gene. CDR3 size: 10 residues. In DNA form, the CDR3 reads TGTGCCTGGGGGACAGCTGAAGCTTTCTTT. Protein sequence: CAWGTAEAFF.

This chain connects TRBV6-1 to TRBJ1-2, with 8 positions matching TRBD1. The CDR3 is made up of 15 amino acids. The trim removed 6 bases at V and 4 bases at J, leaving 10 bases unmatched. Germline assignment: CDR1 MNHNS and CDR2 SASEGT. CDR3 in amino acids: CASRLPGTGSYGYTF. The CDR3 DNA reads TGTGCCAGCAGATTACCCGGGACAGGTAGCTATGGCTACACCTTC.

The CDR3 spells CASSQEYRVENSPLHF. The CDR3 DNA reads as TGTGCCAGCAGCCAAGAGTACAGGGTAGAAAATTCACCCCTCCACTTT. The rearrangement joins TRBV14 to TRBJ1-6, with D perhaps TRBD1 (6 bases). The CDR3 length is 16 residues. Germline V CDR1 and CDR2: SGHDN, FVKESK. The germline V and J ends were trimmed by 0 bases and 7 bases, with 13 bases remaining between them. Filled out from reference TRBV14 and TRBJ1-6, the complete variable domain reads EAGVTQFPSHSVIEKGQTVTLRCDPISGHDNLYWYRRVMGKEIKFLLHFVKESKQDESGMPNNRFLAERTGGTYSTLKVQPAELEDSGVYFCASSQEYRVENSPLHFGNGTRLTVT.

The chain recombines TRBV5-4 with TRBJ2-3; TRBD2 aligns across 11 bases. The germline CDR1 and CDR2 sequences are SGHNT and YYREEE (reference sequence). This CDR3 comprises 16 residues. With 0 bases clipped from V and 5 bases from J, the junction kept 5 bases outside the gene matches. The DNA for the CDR3 is TGTGCCAGCAGCTTGGCCTCTAGCGGGAGGAGAGATACGCAGTATTTT. Translating gives CASSLASSGRRDTQYF.

V and J are TRBV4-1 and TRBJ1-5; 7 nucleotides agree with TRBD1. Germline V lookup: CDR1 MGHRA, CDR2 YSYEKL. V shed 2 bases and J 7 bases; nucleotides not matched to a gene: 5. The CDR3 contains 14 residues. CDR3 sequence: CASSQPGQLQPQHF. The CDR3, as DNA: TGCGCCAGCAGCCAACCGGGACAGCTCCAGCCCCAGCATTTT.

The CDR3 here is CASSPRENAYEQYF. As DNA, the CDR3 is TGTGCCAGCTCACCACGGGAGAACGCCTACGAGCAGTACTTC. V is TRBV18 and J is TRBJ2-7; D possibly corresponds to TRBD2 (5 bases). The CDR3 extends over 14 amino acids. The ends were cut back, 1 base at V and 2 bases at J, with 9 bases in the middle. Germline V gene sequence: CDR1 KGHSH, CDR2 LQKENI.

This clone has only a few counts. The gene calls are TRBV28 and TRBJ1-5; TRBD1 matches 7 bases. CDR1 and CDR2 from the germline V gene are MDHEN and SYDVKM. CDR3 size: 14 residues. V dropped 6 bases and J dropped 4; count of bases not matched to a gene: 6. The CDR3 is CASSSGTANQPQHF. CDR3 coding DNA: TGTGCCAGCAGCTCCGGGACAGCGAATCAGCCCCAGCATTTT. Based on the CDR3 plus reference TRBV28 and TRBJ1-5, the full variable domain is DVKVTQSSRYLVKRTGEKVFLECVQDMDHENMFWYRQDPGLGLRLIYFSYDVKMKEKGDIPEGYSVSREKKERFSLILESASTNQTSMYLCASSSGTANQPQHFGDGTRLSIL.

The V and J genes are TRBV7-9 and TRBJ1-1, with TRBD1 matching 7 bases. The CDR3 has 13 residues. V was pared by 5 bases and J by 4 bases, with 4 bases of the junction left unmatched. CDR1 and CDR2 from the germline V gene are SEHNR and FQNEAQ (reference sequence). The CDR3 nucleotides are TGTGCCAGCAGCCCAGGGACAGTCACTGAAGCTTTCTTT. Protein sequence: CASSPGTVTEAFF.

The rearrangement links TRBV7-9 to TRBJ2-5; 11 nucleotides align to TRBD2. This CDR3 has 16 residues. Losses at the gene ends were 5 bases for V and 3 bases for J; bases not matched to a gene: 8. CDR1 and CDR2 (germline): SEHNR, FQNEAQ (reference sequence). CDR3 in DNA: TGTGCCAGCAGCCCCGCGCCGGGACTAGCGGAAGAGACCCAGTACTTC. Its translation is CASSPAPGLAEETQYF.